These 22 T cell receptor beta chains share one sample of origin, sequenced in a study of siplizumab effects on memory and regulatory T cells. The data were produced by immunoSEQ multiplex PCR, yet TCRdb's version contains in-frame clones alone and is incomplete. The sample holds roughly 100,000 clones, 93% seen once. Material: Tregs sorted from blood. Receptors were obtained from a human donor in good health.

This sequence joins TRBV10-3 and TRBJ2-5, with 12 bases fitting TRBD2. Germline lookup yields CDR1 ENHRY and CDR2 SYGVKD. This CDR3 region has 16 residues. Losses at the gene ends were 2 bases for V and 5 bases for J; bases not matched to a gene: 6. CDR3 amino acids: CAISERLAGGRETQYF. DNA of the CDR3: TGTGCCATCAGTGAGAGGCTAGCGGGGGGGCGGGAGACCCAGTACTTC.

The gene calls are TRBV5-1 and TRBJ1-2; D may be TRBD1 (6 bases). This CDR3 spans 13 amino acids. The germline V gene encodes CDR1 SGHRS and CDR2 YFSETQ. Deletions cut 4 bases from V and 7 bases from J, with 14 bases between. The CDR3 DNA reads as TGCGCCAGCAGCCAAAACAGGGTGACTGGCTACACCTTC. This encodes CASSQNRVTGYTF.

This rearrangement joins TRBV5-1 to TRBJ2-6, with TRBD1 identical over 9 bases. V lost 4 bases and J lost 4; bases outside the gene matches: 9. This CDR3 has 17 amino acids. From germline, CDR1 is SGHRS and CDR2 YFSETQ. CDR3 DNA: TGCGCCAGCAGCATCCGGGACAGGGTTTTAGGGGCCAACGTCCTGACTTTC. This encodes CASSIRDRVLGANVLTF.

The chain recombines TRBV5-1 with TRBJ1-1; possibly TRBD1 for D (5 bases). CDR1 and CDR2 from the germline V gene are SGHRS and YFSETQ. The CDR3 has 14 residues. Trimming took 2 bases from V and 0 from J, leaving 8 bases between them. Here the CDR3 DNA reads TGCGCCAGCAGCTTCACAGGAATGAACACTGAAGCTTTCTTT. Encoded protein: CASSFTGMNTEAFF.

CDR3 amino acids: CASSSPGRPGHSPLHF. The CDR3 DNA is TGTGCCAGCAGCTCCCCAGGTCGGCCAGGGCATTCACCCCTCCACTTT. The V gene is TRBV7-8, the J gene TRBJ1-6; TRBD1 might be the D (5 bases). V was trimmed by 4 bases and J by 8 bases, leaving 18 bases between them. Germline V lookup: CDR1 SGHVS, CDR2 FQNEAQ. There are 16 residues in the CDR3.

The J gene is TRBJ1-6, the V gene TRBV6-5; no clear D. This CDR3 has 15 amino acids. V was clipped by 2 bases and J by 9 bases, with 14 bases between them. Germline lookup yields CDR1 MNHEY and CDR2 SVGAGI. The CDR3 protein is CASSYAGSPGSPLHF. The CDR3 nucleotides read TGTGCCAGCAGTTACGCCGGCAGTCCGGGTTCACCCCTCCACTTT.

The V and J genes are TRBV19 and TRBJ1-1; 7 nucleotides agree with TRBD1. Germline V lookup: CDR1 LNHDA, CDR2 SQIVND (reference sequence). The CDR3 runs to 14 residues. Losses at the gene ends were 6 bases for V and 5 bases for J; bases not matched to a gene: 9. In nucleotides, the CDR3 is TGTGCCAGTAGCGCGGGACAGCGAGGGACTGAAGCTTTCTTT. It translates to CASSAGQRGTEAFF.

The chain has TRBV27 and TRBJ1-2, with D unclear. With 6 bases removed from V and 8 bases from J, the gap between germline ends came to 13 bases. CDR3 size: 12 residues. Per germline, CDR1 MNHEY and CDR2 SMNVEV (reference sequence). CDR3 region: CASRSGSEGYTF. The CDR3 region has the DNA TGTGCCAGCAGAAGTGGCTCCGAGGGCTACACCTTC.

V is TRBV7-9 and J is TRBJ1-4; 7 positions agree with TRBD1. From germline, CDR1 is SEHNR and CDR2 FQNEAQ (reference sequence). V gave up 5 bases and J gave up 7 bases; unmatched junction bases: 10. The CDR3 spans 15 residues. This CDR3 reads CASSPRGTVGEKLFF. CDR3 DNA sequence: TGTGCCAGCAGCCCTAGGGGGACAGTTGGTGAAAAACTGTTTTTT.

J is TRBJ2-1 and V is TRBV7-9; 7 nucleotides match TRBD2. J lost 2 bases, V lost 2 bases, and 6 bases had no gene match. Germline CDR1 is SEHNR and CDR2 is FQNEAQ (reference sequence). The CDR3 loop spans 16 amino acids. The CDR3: CASSLLGAGPYNEQFF. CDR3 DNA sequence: TGTGCCAGCAGCTTATTGGGAGCGGGGCCCTACAATGAGCAGTTCTTC.

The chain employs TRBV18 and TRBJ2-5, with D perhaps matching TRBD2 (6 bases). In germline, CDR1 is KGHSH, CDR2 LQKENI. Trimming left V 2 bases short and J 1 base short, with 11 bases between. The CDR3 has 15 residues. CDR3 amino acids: CASSPRGGGQETQYF. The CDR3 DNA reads TGTGCCAGCTCACCAAGGGGAGGAGGCCAAGAGACCCAGTACTTC. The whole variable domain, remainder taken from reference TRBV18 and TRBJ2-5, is NAGVMQNPRHLVRRRGQEARLRCSPMKGHSHVYWYRQLPEEGLKFMVYLQKENIIDESGMPKERFSAEFPKEGPSILRIQQVVRGDSAAYFCASSPRGGGQETQYFGPGTRLLVL.

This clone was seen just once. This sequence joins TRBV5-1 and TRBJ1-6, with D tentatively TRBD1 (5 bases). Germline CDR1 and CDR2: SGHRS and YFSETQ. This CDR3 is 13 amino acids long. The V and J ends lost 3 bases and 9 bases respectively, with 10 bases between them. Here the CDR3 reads CASSSEGVSPLHF. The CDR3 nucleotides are TGCGCCAGCAGCTCCGAAGGGGTTTCACCCCTCCACTTT.

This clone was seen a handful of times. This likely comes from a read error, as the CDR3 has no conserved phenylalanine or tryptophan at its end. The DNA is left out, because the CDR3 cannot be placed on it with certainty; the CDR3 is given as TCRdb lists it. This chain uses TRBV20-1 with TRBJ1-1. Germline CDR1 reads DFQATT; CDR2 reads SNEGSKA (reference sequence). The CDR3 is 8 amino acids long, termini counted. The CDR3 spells CSARDHGG.

CDR3 protein: CASSVGLAGAGSYNEQFF. The CDR3 DNA reads TGTGCCAGCAGCGTAGGACTAGCGGGAGCGGGGTCCTACAATGAGCAGTTCTTC. The chain is built from TRBV9 and TRBJ2-1; 12 bases line up with TRBD2. Germline assignment: CDR1 SGDLS and CDR2 YYNGEE. The CDR3 contains 18 residues. Trimming removed 0 bases from V and 1 base from J; junction bases left unmatched: 5.

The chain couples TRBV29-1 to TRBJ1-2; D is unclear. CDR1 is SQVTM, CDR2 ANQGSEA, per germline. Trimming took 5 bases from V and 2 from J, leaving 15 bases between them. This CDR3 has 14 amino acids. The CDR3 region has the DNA TGCAGCGTTTCTCCCCGGATGTCGAACTATGGCTACACCTTC. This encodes CSVSPRMSNYGYTF.

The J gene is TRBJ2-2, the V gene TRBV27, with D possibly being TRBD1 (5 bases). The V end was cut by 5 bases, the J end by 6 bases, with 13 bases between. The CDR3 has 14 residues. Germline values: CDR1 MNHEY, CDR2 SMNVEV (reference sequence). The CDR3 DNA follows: TGTGCCAGCAGTATAGAACCAGGGTCCGGGGAGCTGTTTTTT. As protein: CASSIEPGSGELFF.

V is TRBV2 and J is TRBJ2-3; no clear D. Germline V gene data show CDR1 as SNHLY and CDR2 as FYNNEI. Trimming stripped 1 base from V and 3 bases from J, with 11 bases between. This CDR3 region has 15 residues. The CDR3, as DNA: TGTGCCAGCAGTGAAGGTTGGGTAGATACAGATACGCAGTATTTT. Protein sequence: CASSEGWVDTDTQYF.

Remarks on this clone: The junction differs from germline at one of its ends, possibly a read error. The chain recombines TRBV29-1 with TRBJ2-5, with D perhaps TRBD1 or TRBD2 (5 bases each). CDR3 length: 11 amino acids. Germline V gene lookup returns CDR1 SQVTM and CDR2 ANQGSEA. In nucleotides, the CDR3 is TGTGGGGGATCGTACCAAGAGACCCAGTACTTC. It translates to CGGSYQETQYF. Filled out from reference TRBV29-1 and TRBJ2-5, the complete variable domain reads SAVISQKPSRDICQRGTSLTIQCQVDSQVTMMFWYRQQPGQSLTLIATANQGSEATYESGFVIDKFPISRPNLTFSTLTVSNMSPEDSSIYLCGGSYQETQYFGPGTRLLVL.

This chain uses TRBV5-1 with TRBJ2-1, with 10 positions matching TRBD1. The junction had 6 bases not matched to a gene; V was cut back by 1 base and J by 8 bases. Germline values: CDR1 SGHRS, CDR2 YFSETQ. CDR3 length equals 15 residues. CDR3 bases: TGCGCCAGCAGCTTGATTTGGGACAGGGGAGATGAGCAGTTCTTC. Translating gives CASSLIWDRGDEQFF.

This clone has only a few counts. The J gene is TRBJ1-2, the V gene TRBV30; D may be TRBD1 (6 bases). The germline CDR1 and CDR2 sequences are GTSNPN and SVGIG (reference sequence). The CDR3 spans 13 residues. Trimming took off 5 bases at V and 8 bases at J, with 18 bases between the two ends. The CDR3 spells CAWHGKGGLGYTF. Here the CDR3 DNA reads TGTGCCTGGCACGGAAAGGGGGGCTTGGGCTACACCTTC. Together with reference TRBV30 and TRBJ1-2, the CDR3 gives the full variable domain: SQTIHQWPATLVQPVGSPLSLECTVEGTSNPNLYWYRQAAGRGLQLLFYSVGIGQISSEVPQNLSASRPQDRQFILSSKKLLLSDSGFYLCAWHGKGGLGYTFGSGTRLTVV.

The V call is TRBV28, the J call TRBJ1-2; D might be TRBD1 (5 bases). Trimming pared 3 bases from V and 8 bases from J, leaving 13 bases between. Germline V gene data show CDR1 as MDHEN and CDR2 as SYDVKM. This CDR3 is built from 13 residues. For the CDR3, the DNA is TGTGCCAGCAGTTTCCCCTACAAGGGGGGCTACACCTTC. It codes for CASSFPYKGGYTF.

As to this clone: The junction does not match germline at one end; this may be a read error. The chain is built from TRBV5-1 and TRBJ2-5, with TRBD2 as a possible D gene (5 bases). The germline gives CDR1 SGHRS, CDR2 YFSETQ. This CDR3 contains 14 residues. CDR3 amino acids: CASSLAGIQETQYF. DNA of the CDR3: TGCGCCAGCAGTTTGGCCGGGATCCAAGAGACCCAGTACTTC.